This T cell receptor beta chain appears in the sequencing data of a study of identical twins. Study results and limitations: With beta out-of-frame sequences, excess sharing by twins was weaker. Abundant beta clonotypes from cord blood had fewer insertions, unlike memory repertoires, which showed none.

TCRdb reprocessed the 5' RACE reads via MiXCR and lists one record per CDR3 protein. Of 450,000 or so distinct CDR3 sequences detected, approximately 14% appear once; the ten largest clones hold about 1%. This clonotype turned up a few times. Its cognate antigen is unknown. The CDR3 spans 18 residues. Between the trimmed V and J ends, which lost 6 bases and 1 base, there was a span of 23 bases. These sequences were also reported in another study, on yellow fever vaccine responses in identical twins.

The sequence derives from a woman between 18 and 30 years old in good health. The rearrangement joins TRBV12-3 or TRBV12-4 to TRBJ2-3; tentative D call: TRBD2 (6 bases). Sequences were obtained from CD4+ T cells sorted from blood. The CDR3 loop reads CASSYSFMEGPRTDTQYF. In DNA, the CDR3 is TGTGCCAGCAGCTACTCGTTCATGGAGGGGCCCCGCACAGATACGCAGTATTTT.